Below, 4 T cell receptor beta chains from the same sample are listed, as sequenced in a study of shared clonotypes between healthy human individuals. Sequencing used immunoSEQ multiplex PCR; TCRdb keeps in-frame clones, though not all of them. The sample includes more than 2 million clones, 93% of them seen just once. Terminally differentiated effector memory CD45RA+ cells were left out of the naive CD8 fraction, which was CD45RO-negative and positively selected for CCR7. The sequenced material came from naive CD8+ T cells from PBMCs. These TCRs come from a man aged 18 to 30 in good health. Some clones in this sample may be carry-over from other donors' samples.

The chain employs TRBV4-1 and TRBJ2-7, with TRBD1 identical over 8 bases. The CDR3 length is 18 residues. The J segment lost 3 bases and the V segment lost 1 base, leaving 14 bases of the junction unmatched. CDR1 and CDR2 from the germline V gene are MGHRA and YSYEKL. The CDR3 nucleotides are TGCGCCAGCAGCCAAGTGGGTTTGACAGGGGAATCCTTCTACGAGCAGTACTTC. Protein product: CASSQVGLTGESFYEQYF.

The chain couples TRBV9 to TRBJ2-7; D uncertain. Trimming shortened V by 3 bases and J by 2 bases, and 15 bases separated the two germline ends. Germline V lookup: CDR1 SGDLS, CDR2 YYNGEE. This CDR3 spans 15 amino acids. The CDR3 is CASSGGPGSTYEQYF. CDR3 nucleotides: TGTGCCAGCAGCGGAGGACCCGGTTCCACCTACGAGCAGTACTTC.

This chain links TRBV5-1 with TRBJ2-2, with D possibly matching TRBD2 (5 bases). V was cut by 4 bases and J by 4 bases, with 11 bases left in between. The V gene's germline CDR1 is SGHRS and CDR2 YFSETQ. The CDR3 is made up of 14 amino acids. The DNA for the CDR3 is TGCGCCAGCAGCCCTTACACTAGCACCGGGGAGCTGTTTTTT. Translated: CASSPYTSTGELFF.

This rearrangement joins TRBV9 to TRBJ1-1; D perhaps matches TRBD1 (6 bases). Per germline, CDR1 SGDLS and CDR2 YYNGEE. V was trimmed by 0 bases and J by 4 bases, leaving 13 bases between them. This CDR3 spans 15 amino acids. This CDR3 is CASSVGQGPGTEAFF. The CDR3 region has the DNA TGTGCCAGCAGCGTAGGTCAGGGGCCGGGCACTGAAGCTTTCTTT.